The TCR beta chain described here comes from a study of regulatory T cells in long-lasting Graves disease. Deletions cut 4 bases from V and 5 bases from J, with 14 bases between. CDR1 is MNHGY, CDR2 SVAAGI, per germline. This CDR3 comprises 14 residues. The sample's time point: persistent/refractory GD, antithyroid drugs over 5 years with positive TRAb. PBMC-derived RNA was used for the TCR library. According to the study, TCR beta libraries were built with iRepertoire HTBI primers and CDR3-region Arm-PCR. One entry per CDR3 protein, called by TCRdb with MiXCR from the multiplex PCR reads. This table holds some 430,000 distinct CDR3 sequences, 20% to 25% found once.

This chain connects TRBV6-9 to TRBJ1-1, with D tentatively TRBD1 (5 bases). This TCR was sampled from a female donor with Graves disease. Here the sequenced sample was peripheral blood mononuclear cells (PBMCs), taken when the disease was refractory, from a patient treated with antithyroid drugs. The CDR3, as DNA: TGTGCCAGCAGTTTTCGGGGGAGGTCAACTGAAGCTTTCTTT. Its protein is CASSFRGRSTEAFF.